The 14 T cell receptor beta chains given below trace back to one sample, sequenced in a study of shared clonotypes between healthy human individuals. CD45RO-negative, CCR7-selected cells formed the naive CD8 fraction, which excluded terminally differentiated effector memory CD45RA+ cells. Method: immunoSEQ multiplex PCR; TCRdb's copy keeps in-frame clones and lacks some. Altogether around 2.1 million clones are present, 90% to 95% being singletons, with the ten largest covering more than 1.5%. Sequenced input: naive CD8+ T cells from PBMCs. All receptors come from a man between 18 and 35 years old in good health. Some clones in this sample may be carry-over from other donors' samples.

This clone has just one count. This chain connects TRBV7-9 to TRBJ2-5; D is undetermined. Trimming stripped 2 bases from V and 3 bases from J, with 10 bases between. The length of the CDR3 is 14 residues. Germline CDR1 is SEHNR and CDR2 is FQNEAQ (reference sequence). CDR3 loop: CASSLRRSEETQYF. The CDR3 DNA reads as TGTGCCAGCAGCTTACGTAGGAGCGAAGAGACCCAGTACTTC.

About this clone: The identical CDR3 is also encoded by other nucleotide sequences in the sample. The chain is built from TRBV14 and TRBJ2-7; D unresolved. Trimming left V 1 base short and J 2 bases short, with 3 bases between. The CDR3 length is 12 residues. Germline V lookup: CDR1 SGHDN, CDR2 FVKESK. DNA of the CDR3: TGTGCCAGCAGCCAAGTGACCTACGAGCAGTACTTC. As protein: CASSQVTYEQYF.

This rearrangement joins TRBV7-2 to TRBJ1-2; D not resolved. CDR3 length equals 17 residues. CDR1 and CDR2 from the germline V gene are SGHTA and FQGNSA. Trimming cost V 2 bases and J 5 bases, with 21 bases left between them. DNA for the CDR3: TGTGCCAGCAGCTTATCGCGTGAGGGCCTTAGACTTTATGGCTACACCTTC. Protein sequence: CASSLSREGLRLYGYTF.

This clone occurred once. The chain joins TRBV4-1 to TRBJ2-1; the D call may be TRBD1 or TRBD2 (5 bases each). V shed 10 bases and J shed 9 bases, with 25 bases lying between them. Germline CDR1 and CDR2: MGHRA and YSYEKL. There are 15 residues in the CDR3. As DNA, the CDR3 is TGCGCCACTGGGACCTTAGAGTCTGGGTTCGGTGAGCAGTTCTTC. Residues: CATGTLESGFGEQFF.

This sequence joins TRBV15 and TRBJ2-6, with D unresolved. Trimming removed 4 bases at V and 0 bases at J, with 7 bases between. The CDR3 totals 15 residues. The germline V gene encodes CDR1 LNHNV and CDR2 YYDKDF (reference sequence). The CDR3 DNA reads as TGTGCCACCAGCACCTGGTACTCTGGGGCCAACGTCCTGACTTTC. Its translation: CATSTWYSGANVLTF.

This clone was counted between two and nine times. CDR3 nucleotides: TGTGCCAGCAGCTTACTTAGCGGGGGACCCACCTACGAGCAGTACTTC. It specifies CASSLLSGGPTYEQYF. This sequence joins TRBV11-2 and TRBJ2-7, with 9 bases lining up with TRBD2. V lost 2 bases to trimming and J lost 2 bases; unmatched junction nucleotides: 7. Germline CDR1 is SGHAT and CDR2 is FQNNGV. CDR3 length: 16 residues.

The chain employs TRBV4-1 and TRBJ1-2; TRBD1 is a possible D gene (5 bases). Trimming pared 6 bases from V and 1 base from J, leaving 15 bases between. Germline assignment: CDR1 MGHRA and CDR2 YSYEKL. The CDR3 covers 15 residues. CDR3 residues: CASRGRDGFNYGYTF. Written as DNA, the CDR3 is TGCGCCAGCAGGGGTAGGGACGGCTTTAACTATGGCTACACCTTC.

The chain has TRBV5-1 and TRBJ2-2; 8 bases agree with TRBD1. The CDR3 is 17 residues long. The trim removed 0 bases at V and 3 bases at J, leaving 7 bases unmatched. Germline V gene sequence: CDR1 SGHRS, CDR2 YFSETQ. CDR3 in DNA: TGCGCCAGCAGCTTGGTAGACGGGACAGGTTACACCGGGGAGCTGTTTTTT. Encoded protein: CASSLVDGTGYTGELFF.

The chain joins TRBV7-2 to TRBJ2-2, with 11 bases identical to TRBD2. The CDR3 has 19 residues. Germline-derived CDR1 and CDR2 are SGHTA and FQGNSA. Losses at the gene ends were 5 bases for V and 0 bases for J; bases not matched to a gene: 11. The CDR3 nucleotides are TGTGCCAGCAGCACGAGGAGGGTAGCGGGAGGGTCGAACACCGGGGAGCTGTTTTTT. Translation gives CASSTRRVAGGSNTGELFF.

The chain joins TRBV7-9 to TRBJ1-2, with 7 nucleotides matching TRBD1. The length of the CDR3 is 18 residues. Germline assignment: CDR1 SEHNR and CDR2 FQNEAQ (reference sequence). J was trimmed by 5 bases and V by 10 bases; bases with no gene match: 25. The CDR3 region is CAIPMWELRDSRYYGYTF. The CDR3 DNA reads as TGTGCCATCCCGATGTGGGAACTCCGGGACAGCAGATATTATGGCTACACCTTC.

This sequence joins TRBV4-1 and TRBJ2-4; 8 nucleotides align to TRBD1. The CDR3 length is 16 residues. V lost 2 bases to trimming and J lost 2 bases; unmatched junction nucleotides: 5. The germline V gene has CDR1 MGHRA and CDR2 YSYEKL. The CDR3 coding sequence is TGCGCCAGCAGCCAAATAGGACAGGGAACCAAAAACATTCAGTACTTC. Its translation: CASSQIGQGTKNIQYF.

The chain joins TRBV14 to TRBJ1-3; no definite D call. V was trimmed by 0 bases and J by 0 bases, leaving 9 bases between them. Looked up from germline, CDR1 is SGHDN and CDR2 is FVKESK. The CDR3 is 16 residues long. CDR3 nucleotides: TGTGCCAGCAGCCAAGAGCGGCAGAGCTCTGGAAACACCATATATTTT. Its protein product is CASSQERQSSGNTIYF.

The V and J genes are TRBV4-3 and TRBJ2-1; D ambiguous. Trimming left V 0 bases short and J 0 bases short, with 12 bases between. CDR1 and CDR2 (germline): LGHNA, YSLEER. The CDR3 is 17 residues long. The chain's CDR3 is CASSQERRLSSYNEQFF. The CDR3 DNA reads as TGCGCCAGCAGCCAAGAGCGGCGGTTGAGCTCCTACAATGAGCAGTTCTTC.

CDR3 nucleotide sequence: TGTGCCAGCAGTGAAGTTAACAGTAAAAATGAAAAACTGTTTTTT. This codes for CASSEVNSKNEKLFF. The chain links TRBV6-1 to TRBJ1-4; D remains unclear. There are 15 residues in the CDR3. V dropped 1 base and J dropped 5 bases, with 11 bases sitting between them. CDR1 MNHNS and CDR2 SASEGT come from the germline V gene.